Below, one T cell receptor (beta chain) is given with its context. There are 12 residues in the CDR3. V lost 5 bases, J lost 6 bases, and 9 bases lay in between. Germline assignment: CDR1 SGHTA and CDR2 FQGNSA. These data belong to a study of blood T cell repertoires in COVID-19. The wider study: T cells, B-cell-depleted T cells, or PBMCs supplied cDNA or gDNA.

Profiled with immunoSEQ multiplex PCR; TCRdb holds only in-frame clones, not every one. The data hold approximately 70,000 clones, with roughly 87% observed a single time. The chain combines TRBV7-2 with TRBJ2-3, with D possibly being TRBD2 (5 bases). The sequencing input was peripheral blood. The receptor comes from a woman older than 75 with acute or convalescent COVID-19. CDR3 amino acids: CASSDGLDTQYF. CDR3 DNA sequence: TGTGCCAGCAGCGATGGACTGGATACGCAGTATTTT.